What follows are 25 T cell receptor beta chains derived from one specimen sequenced in a study of human versus mouse CDR3 diversity and MHC coevolution. TCRdb's copy holds only in-frame clones and misses some; the assay was immunoSEQ multiplex PCR. This table has tens of thousands of clones, just under 95% appearing once. The sample comprised naive CD4+ T cells from blood. Subset specified: CD45RO-negative CD62L-positive naive CD4 T cells. The receptors derive from a person aged 25 to 75 in good health.

The chain employs TRBV2 and TRBJ2-7, with D uncertain. The CDR3 loop spans 11 amino acids. Germline V gene sequence: CDR1 SNHLY, CDR2 FYNNEI. The V end was cut by 6 bases, the J end by 0 bases, with 3 bases between. As DNA, the CDR3 is TGTGCCAGCAGGAGCTCCTACGAGCAGTACTTC. This codes for CASRSSYEQYF.

This chain uses TRBV7-3 with TRBJ2-2, with 10 bases aligning to TRBD1. CDR1 and CDR2 from the germline V gene are SGHTA and FQGTGA. V was pared by 0 bases and J by 1 base, with 5 bases of the junction left unmatched. The CDR3 loop spans 18 amino acids. DNA for the CDR3: TGTGCCAGCAGCTTAACGGGGGGACAGGGGCAGAACACCGGGGAGCTGTTTTTT. It encodes CASSLTGGQGQNTGELFF.

The gene calls are TRBV6-5 and TRBJ2-7; TRBD2 matches at 7 bases. This CDR3 is 15 amino acids long. The V gene end was trimmed by 0 bases and the J gene end by 4 bases; junction bases not matched to a gene: 6. CDR1 is MNHEY, CDR2 SVGAGI, per germline. In nucleotides, the CDR3 is TGTGCCAGCAGTTACTCGGGCGGGAGTAAGTACGAGCAGTACTTC. Its translation: CASSYSGGSKYEQYF.

This chain connects TRBV5-1 to TRBJ2-5, with no clear D. Trimming stripped 0 bases from V and 5 bases from J, with 14 bases between. Germline V lookup: CDR1 SGHRS, CDR2 YFSETQ. The CDR3 has 15 amino acids. The CDR3 nucleotides are TGCGCCAGCAGCTTGGCCGATACATCCGGGGAGACCCAGTACTTC. Its protein is CASSLADTSGETQYF.

The chain recombines TRBV6-1 with TRBJ2-7; 12 nucleotides agree with TRBD2. This CDR3 comprises 15 residues. Trimming took 5 bases from V and 1 from J; bases not matched to a gene: 3. Germline V lookup: CDR1 MNHNS, CDR2 SASEGT. CDR3 sequence (DNA): TGTGCCAGCAGTTCCGGGACTAGCGGGTCCTACGAGCAGTACTTC. Its translation: CASSSGTSGSYEQYF.

This chain links TRBV4-3 with TRBJ2-2; 10 bases align to TRBD1. J gave up 5 bases and V 1 base, and 1 base lay outside the gene matches. Germline CDR1 LGHNA, CDR2 YSLEER. This CDR3 spans 15 amino acids. The DNA for the CDR3 is TGCGCCAGCAGCCAAGGGGGACAGGGGACCGGGGAGCTGTTTTTT. Amino acids: CASSQGGQGTGELFF.

This chain connects TRBV6-5 to TRBJ2-7, with D tentatively TRBD1 (5 bases). Between the trimmed V and J ends, which lost 6 bases and 1 base, there was a span of 16 bases. Germline loops: CDR1 MNHEY, CDR2 SVGAGI. This CDR3 spans 15 amino acids. The CDR3 region is CASSRFSDSSYEQYF. DNA of the CDR3: TGTGCCAGCAGCCGGTTCTCAGACAGTTCCTACGAGCAGTACTTC.

The chain links TRBV7-3 to TRBJ2-1, with TRBD2 matching 13 bases. Losses at the gene ends were 5 bases for V and 6 bases for J; bases not matched to a gene: 4. CDR1 and CDR2 from the germline V gene are SGHTA and FQGTGA. The CDR3 covers 15 residues. The CDR3 DNA reads TGTGCCAGCAGCCCGGGACTAGCGGGGAGCAATGAGCAGTTCTTC. Encoded protein: CASSPGLAGSNEQFF.

The V call is TRBV6-1, the J call TRBJ1-2; D possibly corresponds to TRBD1 (5 bases). Germline CDR1 is MNHNS and CDR2 is SASEGT. Trimming stripped 0 bases from V and 5 bases from J, with 7 bases between. The CDR3 is 13 amino acids. The CDR3 nucleotides are TGTGCCAGCAGTGAAGCAGGGGATTATGGCTACACCTTC. This codes for CASSEAGDYGYTF.

This clone was seen more than once but under ten times. The J gene is TRBJ2-5, the V gene TRBV5-4; TRBD2 matches at 8 bases. Germline V gene lookup returns CDR1 SGHNT and CDR2 YYREEE (reference sequence). The J segment lost 5 bases and the V segment lost 0 bases, leaving 3 bases of the junction unmatched. This CDR3 is built from 14 residues. The CDR3 region is CASSLDPGGETQYF. The CDR3 DNA reads as TGTGCCAGCAGCTTGGACCCGGGGGGGGAGACCCAGTACTTC.

This chain connects TRBV6-5 to TRBJ1-5, with 9 bases fitting TRBD1. The ends lost 8 bases at V and 2 bases at J; junction bases unmatched: 4. Looked up from germline, CDR1 is MNHEY and CDR2 is SVGAGI. This CDR3 contains 14 residues. CDR3 residues: CASRDREGNQPQHF. As DNA, the CDR3 is TGTGCCAGCCGGGACAGGGAAGGCAATCAGCCCCAGCATTTT.

The rearrangement joins TRBV18 to TRBJ1-6, with a weak D call TRBD1 (6 bases). This CDR3 region has 15 residues. Germline CDR1 is KGHSH and CDR2 is LQKENI. Trimming stripped 4 bases from V and 7 bases from J, with 14 bases between. Here the CDR3 reads CASSLRDISNSPLHF. The CDR3 region has the DNA TGTGCCAGCTCACTTAGGGACATCAGCAATTCACCCCTCCACTTT.

This chain joins TRBV5-4 and TRBJ1-4; a possible D gene is TRBD1 (6 bases). Trimming shortened V by 2 bases and J by 10 bases, and 15 bases separated the two germline ends. Germline-derived CDR1 and CDR2 are SGHNT and YYREEE (reference sequence). CDR3 size: 14 residues. CDR3 in DNA: TGTGCCAGCAGCTTAGGGGGAGAGCTGGGAAAACTGTTTTTT. It yields the protein CASSLGGELGKLFF. The full variable domain, rest sourced from reference TRBV5-4 and TRBJ1-4, is ETGVTQSPTHLIKTRGQQVTLRCSSQSGHNTVSWYQQALGQGPQFIFQYYREEENGRGNFPPRFSGLQFPNYSSELNVNALELDDSALYLCASSLGGELGKLFFGSGTQLSVL.

This clone occurred once. The chain has TRBV6-6 and TRBJ2-7, with 7 bases identical to TRBD1. V lost 6 bases to trimming and J lost 4 bases; unmatched junction nucleotides: 12. This CDR3 region has 15 residues. Per germline, CDR1 MNHNY and CDR2 SVGAGI (reference sequence). CDR3 bases: TGTGCCAGCAGGCGTACCGGGACAGAGCCTTACGAGCAGTACTTC. Translating it yields CASRRTGTEPYEQYF.

V and J are TRBV6-1 and TRBJ2-7; 12 bases are shared with TRBD2. CDR1 is MNHNS, CDR2 SASEGT, per germline. Trimming cost V 8 bases and J 6 bases; bases outside gene matches: 5. This CDR3 region has 13 residues. The DNA for the CDR3 is TGTGCCAGCGGACTAGCGGGGTCTTTCGAGCAGTACTTC. Encoded protein: CASGLAGSFEQYF.

CDR3 nucleotide sequence: TGTGCCAGCAGCCACCGGGGCGGGACAGGGGGCTCTGGGGCCAACGTCCTGACTTTC. It yields the protein CASSHRGGTGGSGANVLTF. The chain employs TRBV14 and TRBJ2-6; 11 nucleotides line up with TRBD1. V was pared by 3 bases and J by 0 bases, with 7 bases of the junction left unmatched. The CDR3 has 19 residues. Germline V gene sequence: CDR1 SGHDN, CDR2 FVKESK.

The rearrangement links TRBV9 to TRBJ2-7; weak D call: TRBD1 (5 bases). Deletions cut 2 bases from V and 4 bases from J, with 10 bases between. This CDR3 spans 13 amino acids. Germline V CDR1 and CDR2: SGDLS, YYNGEE. In DNA, the CDR3 is TGTGCCAGCAGCGTGGGCAGGGAATACGAGCAGTACTTC. This sequence encodes CASSVGREYEQYF.

The genes are TRBV4-3 and TRBJ2-7; 11 bases line up with TRBD2. Germline V lookup: CDR1 LGHNA, CDR2 YSLEER. The CDR3 loop spans 17 amino acids. The V segment lost 1 base and the J segment 5 bases; nucleotides outside the gene matches: 10. CDR3 loop: CASSQAVGLAAEDEQYF. CDR3 sequence (DNA): TGCGCCAGCAGCCAAGCGGTGGGACTAGCGGCAGAGGACGAGCAGTACTTC.

This sequence joins TRBV7-9 and TRBJ1-5, with 12 bases that match TRBD1. V lost 1 base to trimming and J lost 16 bases; unmatched junction nucleotides: 5. The germline V gene has CDR1 SEHNR and CDR2 FQNEAQ (reference sequence). The CDR3 is 13 residues long. The CDR3 sequence: CASSLDRDRGLHF. CDR3 sequence (DNA): TGTGCCAGCAGCTTAGATAGGGACAGGGGGCTTCATTTT.

This sequence joins TRBV7-2 and TRBJ2-7; 10 bases agree with TRBD1. Germline CDR1 SGHTA, CDR2 FQGNSA. There are 15 residues in the CDR3. V dropped 0 bases and J dropped 1; count of bases not matched to a gene: 0. Written as DNA, the CDR3 is TGTGCCAGCAGCTTAGCGGGACAGGGGTCCTACGAGCAGTACTTC. It is translated as CASSLAGQGSYEQYF.

The rearrangement uses TRBV9 and TRBJ1-1; 9 bases match TRBD1. V was pared by 2 bases and J by 1 base, with 3 bases of the junction left unmatched. The CDR3 length is 15 residues. Germline V gene lookup returns CDR1 SGDLS and CDR2 YYNGEE. The CDR3 nucleotides read TGTGCCAGCAGCGTTACAGGGGGCAGGAACACTGAAGCTTTCTTT. Translated, it gives CASSVTGGRNTEAFF.

The CDR3 DNA is TGTGCCAGCAGCGCGCTGACAGGGTTTGGGGCCAACGTCCTGACTTTC. It is translated as CASSALTGFGANVLTF. The chain is built from TRBV9 and TRBJ2-6, with 7 nucleotides matching TRBD1. Trimming at V came to 3 bases and at J to 3 bases, leaving 6 bases not matched to a gene. The CDR3 length is 16 residues. Germline CDR1 reads SGDLS; CDR2 reads YYNGEE.

The chain joins TRBV6-5 to TRBJ2-7; 11 positions agree with TRBD2. Trimming at V came to 5 bases and at J to 0 bases, leaving 3 bases not matched to a gene. CDR1 and CDR2 (germline): MNHEY, SVGAGI. The CDR3 spans 15 residues. Written as DNA, the CDR3 is TGTGCCAGCAGTAAGACTAGCGGGATCTCCTACGAGCAGTACTTC. Its translation is CASSKTSGISYEQYF.

This clone came up a few times. The chain is built from TRBV19 and TRBJ1-4, with TRBD1 matching 7 bases. J lost 8 bases, V lost 8 bases, and 8 bases had no gene match. This CDR3 is 13 amino acids long. Germline lookup yields CDR1 LNHDA and CDR2 SQIVND (reference sequence). The CDR3 protein is CASEDRAGEKLFF. The CDR3 region has the DNA TGTGCCAGTGAAGACAGGGCCGGGGAAAAACTGTTTTTT.

This chain joins TRBV9 and TRBJ2-7, with 9 bases aligning to TRBD2. Germline CDR1 reads SGDLS; CDR2 reads YYNGEE. Germline trimming cut 5 bases from V and 2 bases from J; bases unmatched to any gene: 8. The CDR3 sequence is 15 residues long. The chain's CDR3 is CASSPASGVAYEQYF. DNA for the CDR3: TGTGCCAGCAGTCCTGCTAGCGGGGTAGCCTACGAGCAGTACTTC.